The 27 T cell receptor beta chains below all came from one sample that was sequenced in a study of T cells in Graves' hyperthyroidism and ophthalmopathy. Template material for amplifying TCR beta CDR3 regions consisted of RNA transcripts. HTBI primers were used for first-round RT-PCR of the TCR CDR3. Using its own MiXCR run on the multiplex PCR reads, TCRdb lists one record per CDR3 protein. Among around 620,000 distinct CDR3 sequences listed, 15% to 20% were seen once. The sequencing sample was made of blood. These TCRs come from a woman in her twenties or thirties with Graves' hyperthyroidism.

The chain's CDR3 is CASSLALASGSQETQYF. The CDR3, as DNA: TGTGCCAGCAGCTTGGCCTTGGCTAGCGGGAGCCAAGAGACCCAGTACTTC. This sequence joins TRBV5-6 and TRBJ2-5; 10 positions match TRBD2. Germline loops: CDR1 SGHDT, CDR2 YYEEEE. J gave up 1 base and V 0 bases, and 6 bases lay outside the gene matches. The CDR3 totals 17 residues. The whole variable domain, remainder taken from reference TRBV5-6 and TRBJ2-5, is DAGVTQSPTHLIKTRGQQVTLRCSPKSGHDTVSWYQQALGQGPQFIFQYYEEEERQRGNFPDRFSGHQFPNYSSELNVNALLLGDSALYLCASSLALASGSQETQYFGPGTRLLVL.

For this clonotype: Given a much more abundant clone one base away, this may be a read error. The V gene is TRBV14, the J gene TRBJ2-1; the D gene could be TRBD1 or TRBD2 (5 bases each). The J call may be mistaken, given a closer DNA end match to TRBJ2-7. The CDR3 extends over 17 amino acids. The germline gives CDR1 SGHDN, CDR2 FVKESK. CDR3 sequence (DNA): TGTGCCAGCAGCCAAGATAGTCCGGGGCGTTCCTACAATGAGCAGTACTTC. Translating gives CASSQDSPGRSYNEQYF.

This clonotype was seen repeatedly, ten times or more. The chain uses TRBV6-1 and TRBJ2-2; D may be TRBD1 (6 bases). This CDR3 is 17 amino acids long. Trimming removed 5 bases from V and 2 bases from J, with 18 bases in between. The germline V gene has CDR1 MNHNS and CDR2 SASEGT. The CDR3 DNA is TGTGCCAGCAGTTTTGGGGCCGGGACACAAAACACCGGGGAGCTGTTTTTT. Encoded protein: CASSFGAGTQNTGELFF.

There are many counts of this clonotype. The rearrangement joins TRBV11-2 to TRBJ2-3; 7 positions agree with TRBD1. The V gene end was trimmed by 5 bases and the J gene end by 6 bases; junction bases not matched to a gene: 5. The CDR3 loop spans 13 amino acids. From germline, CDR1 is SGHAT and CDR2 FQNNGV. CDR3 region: CASSTGQRDTQYF. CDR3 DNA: TGTGCCAGCAGCACGGGACAGCGGGATACGCAGTATTTT.

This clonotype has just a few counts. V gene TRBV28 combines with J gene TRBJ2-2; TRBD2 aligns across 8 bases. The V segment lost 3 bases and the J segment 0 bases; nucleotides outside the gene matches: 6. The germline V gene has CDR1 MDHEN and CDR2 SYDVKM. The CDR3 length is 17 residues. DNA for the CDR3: TGTGCCAGCAGTTTGGGAGCGGGAGCTGCGAACACCGGGGAGCTGTTTTTT. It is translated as CASSLGAGAANTGELFF.

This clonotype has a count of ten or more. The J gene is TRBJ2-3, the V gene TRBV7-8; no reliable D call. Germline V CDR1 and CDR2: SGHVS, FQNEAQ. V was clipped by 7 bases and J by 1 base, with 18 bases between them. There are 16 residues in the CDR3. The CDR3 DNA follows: TGTGCCAGCAAGCCCCTCAGACCCACAGGCACAGATACGCAGTATTTT. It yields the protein CASKPLRPTGTDTQYF.

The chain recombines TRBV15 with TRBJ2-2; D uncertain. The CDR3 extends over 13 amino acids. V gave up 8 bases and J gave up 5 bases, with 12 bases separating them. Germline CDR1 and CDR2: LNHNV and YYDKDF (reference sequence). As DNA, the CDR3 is TGTGCCACCGGAGAGACTTCAACCGGGGAGCTGTTTTTT. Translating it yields CATGETSTGELFF.

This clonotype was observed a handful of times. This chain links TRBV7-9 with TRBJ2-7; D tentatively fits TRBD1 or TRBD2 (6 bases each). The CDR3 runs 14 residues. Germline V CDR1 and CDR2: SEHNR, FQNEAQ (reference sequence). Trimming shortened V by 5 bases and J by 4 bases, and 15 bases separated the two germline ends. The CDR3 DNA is TGTGCCAGCAGCCCGCCCGGGGGCGGGTACGAGCAGTACTTC. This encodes CASSPPGGGYEQYF.

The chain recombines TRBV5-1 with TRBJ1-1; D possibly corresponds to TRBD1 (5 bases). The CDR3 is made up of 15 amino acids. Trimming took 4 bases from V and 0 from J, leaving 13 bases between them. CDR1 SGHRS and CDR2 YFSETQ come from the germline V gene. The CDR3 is CASSRGGTVNTEAFF. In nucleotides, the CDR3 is TGCGCCAGCAGCCGGGGGGGGACGGTGAACACTGAAGCTTTCTTT.

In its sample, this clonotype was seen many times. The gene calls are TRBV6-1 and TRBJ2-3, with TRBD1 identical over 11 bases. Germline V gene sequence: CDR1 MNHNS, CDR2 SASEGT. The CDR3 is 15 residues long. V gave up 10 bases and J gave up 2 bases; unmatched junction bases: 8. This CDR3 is CAILDRGRSTDTQYF. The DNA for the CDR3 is TGTGCCATCCTGGACAGGGGGCGATCCACAGATACGCAGTATTTT.

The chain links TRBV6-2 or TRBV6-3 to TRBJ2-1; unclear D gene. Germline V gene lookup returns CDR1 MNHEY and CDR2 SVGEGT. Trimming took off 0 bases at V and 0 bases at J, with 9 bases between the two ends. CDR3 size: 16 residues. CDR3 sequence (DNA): TGTGCCAGCAGTTACTCTCCCAGGAGCTCCTACAATGAGCAGTTCTTC. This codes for CASSYSPRSSYNEQFF.

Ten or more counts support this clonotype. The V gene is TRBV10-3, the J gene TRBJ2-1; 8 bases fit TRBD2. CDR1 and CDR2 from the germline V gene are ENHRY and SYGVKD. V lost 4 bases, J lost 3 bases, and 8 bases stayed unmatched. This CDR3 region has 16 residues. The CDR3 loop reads CAISGLAGLDYNEQFF. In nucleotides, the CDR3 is TGTGCCATCAGTGGTTTAGCGGGGTTGGACTACAATGAGCAGTTCTTC.

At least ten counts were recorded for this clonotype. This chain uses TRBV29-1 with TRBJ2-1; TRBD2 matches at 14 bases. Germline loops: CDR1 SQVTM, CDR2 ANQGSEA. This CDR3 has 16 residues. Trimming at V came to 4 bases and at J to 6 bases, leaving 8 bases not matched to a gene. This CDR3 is CSVGGGTSGRINEQFF. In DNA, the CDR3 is TGCAGCGTTGGGGGGGGGACTAGCGGGAGAATCAATGAGCAGTTCTTC.

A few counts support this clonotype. CDR3 sequence reads: CSVLEGPSYGYTF. The CDR3, as DNA: TGCAGCGTTCTGGAAGGGCCTAGCTATGGCTACACCTTC. The V and J genes are TRBV29-1 and TRBJ1-2, with unresolved D. Germline V gene sequence: CDR1 SQVTM, CDR2 ANQGSEA. Trimming removed 5 bases at V and 4 bases at J, with 14 bases between. The CDR3 consists of 13 residues.

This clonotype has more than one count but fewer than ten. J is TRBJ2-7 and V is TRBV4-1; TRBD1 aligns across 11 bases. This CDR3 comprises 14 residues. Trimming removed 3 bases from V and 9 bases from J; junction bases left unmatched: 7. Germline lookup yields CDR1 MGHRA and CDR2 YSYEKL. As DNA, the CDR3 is TGCGCCAGCAGCCAGCCCGGACAGGGGGCAGCGCAGTACTTC. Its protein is CASSQPGQGAAQYF.

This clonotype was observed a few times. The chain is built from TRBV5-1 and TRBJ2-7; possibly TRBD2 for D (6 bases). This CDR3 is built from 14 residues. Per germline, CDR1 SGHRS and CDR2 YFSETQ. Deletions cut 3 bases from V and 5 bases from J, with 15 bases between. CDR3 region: CASSSGGLRDEQYF. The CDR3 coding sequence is TGCGCCAGCAGCTCCGGGGGTCTTCGAGACGAGCAGTACTTC. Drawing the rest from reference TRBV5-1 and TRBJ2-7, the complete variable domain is KAGVTQTPRYLIKTRGQQVTLSCSPISGHRSVSWYQQTPGQGLQFLFEYFSETQRNKGNFPGRFSGRQFSNSRSEMNVSTLELGDSALYLCASSSGGLRDEQYFGPGTRLTVT.

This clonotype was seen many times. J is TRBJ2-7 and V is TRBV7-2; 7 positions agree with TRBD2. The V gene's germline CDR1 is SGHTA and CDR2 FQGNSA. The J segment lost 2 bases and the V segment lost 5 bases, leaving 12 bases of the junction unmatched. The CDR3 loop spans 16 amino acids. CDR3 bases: TGTGCCAGCAGCCCCAGATCGGGAGGACTTACCTACGAGCAGTACTTC. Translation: CASSPRSGGLTYEQYF.

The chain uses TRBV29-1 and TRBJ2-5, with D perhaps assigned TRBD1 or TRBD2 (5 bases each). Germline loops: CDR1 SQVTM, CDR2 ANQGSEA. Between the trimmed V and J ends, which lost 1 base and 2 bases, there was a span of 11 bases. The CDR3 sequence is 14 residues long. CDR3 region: CSVEVQGRQETQYF. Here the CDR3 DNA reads TGCAGCGTTGAAGTCCAGGGACGGCAAGAGACCCAGTACTTC.

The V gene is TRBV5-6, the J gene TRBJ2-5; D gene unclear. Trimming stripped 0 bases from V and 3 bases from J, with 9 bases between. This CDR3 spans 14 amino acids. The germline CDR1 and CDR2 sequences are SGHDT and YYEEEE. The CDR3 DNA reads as TGTGCCAGCAGCTTGGTAGGAACGAAAGAGACCCAGTACTTC. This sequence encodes CASSLVGTKETQYF.

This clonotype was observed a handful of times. CDR3 amino acids: CASSQYEGDTQYF. DNA for the CDR3: TGCGCCAGCAGCCAATATGAGGGAGATACGCAGTATTTT. The chain employs TRBV4-3 and TRBJ2-3; tentatively, D is TRBD2 (5 bases). CDR1 is LGHNA, CDR2 YSLEER, per germline. This CDR3 has 13 residues. Trimming removed 2 bases at V and 5 bases at J, with 8 bases between.

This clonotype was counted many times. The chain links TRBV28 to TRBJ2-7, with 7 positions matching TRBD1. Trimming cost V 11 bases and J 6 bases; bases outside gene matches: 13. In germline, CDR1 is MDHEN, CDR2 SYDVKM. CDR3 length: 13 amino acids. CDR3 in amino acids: CAATRDSPREQYF. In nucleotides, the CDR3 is TGTGCCGCGACCCGGGACAGTCCACGCGAGCAGTACTTC.

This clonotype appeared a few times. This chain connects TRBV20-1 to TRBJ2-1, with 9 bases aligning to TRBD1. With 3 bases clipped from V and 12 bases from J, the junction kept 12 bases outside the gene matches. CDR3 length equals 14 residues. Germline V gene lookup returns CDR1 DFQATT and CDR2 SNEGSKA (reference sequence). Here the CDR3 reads CSASPFGTGNLQFF. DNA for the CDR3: TGCAGTGCTAGCCCTTTCGGGACAGGGAACTTGCAGTTCTTC.

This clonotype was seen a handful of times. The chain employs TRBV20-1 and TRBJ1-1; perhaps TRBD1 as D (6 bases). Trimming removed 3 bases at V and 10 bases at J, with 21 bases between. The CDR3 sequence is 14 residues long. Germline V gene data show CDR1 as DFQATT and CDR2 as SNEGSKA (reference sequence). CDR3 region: CSARAPGGWGGAFF. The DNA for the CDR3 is TGCAGTGCTAGGGCCCCGGGGGGCTGGGGAGGAGCTTTCTTT.

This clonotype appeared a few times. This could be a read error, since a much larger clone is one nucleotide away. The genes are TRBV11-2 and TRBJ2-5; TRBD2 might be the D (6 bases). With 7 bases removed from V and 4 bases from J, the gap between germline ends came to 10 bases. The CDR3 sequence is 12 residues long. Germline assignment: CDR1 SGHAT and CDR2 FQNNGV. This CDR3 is CASTFSGETQYF. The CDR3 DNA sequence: TGTGCCAGCACCTTTAGCGGAGAGACCCAGTACTTC.

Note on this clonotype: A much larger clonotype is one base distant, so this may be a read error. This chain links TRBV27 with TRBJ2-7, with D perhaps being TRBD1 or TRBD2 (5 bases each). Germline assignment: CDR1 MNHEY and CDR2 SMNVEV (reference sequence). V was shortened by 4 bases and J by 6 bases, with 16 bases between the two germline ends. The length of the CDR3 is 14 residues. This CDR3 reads CASSSGTLACEQYF. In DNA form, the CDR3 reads TGTGCCAGCAGTTCGGGGACGTTGGCCTGCGAGCAGTACTTC.

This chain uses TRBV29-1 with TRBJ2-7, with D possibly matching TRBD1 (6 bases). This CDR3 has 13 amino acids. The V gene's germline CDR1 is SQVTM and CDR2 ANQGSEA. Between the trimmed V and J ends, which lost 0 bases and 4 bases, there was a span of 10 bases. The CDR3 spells CSVEEGQGYEQYF. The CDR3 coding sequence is TGCAGCGTTGAAGAAGGGCAGGGGTACGAGCAGTACTTC.

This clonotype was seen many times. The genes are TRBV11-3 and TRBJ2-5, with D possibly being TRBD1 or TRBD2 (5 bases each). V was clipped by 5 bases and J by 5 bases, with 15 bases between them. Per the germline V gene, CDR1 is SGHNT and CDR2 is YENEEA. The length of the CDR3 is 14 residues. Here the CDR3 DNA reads TGTGCCAGCAGCACCGGGACCTTTGTGGAGACCCAGTACTTC. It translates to CASSTGTFVETQYF.